These T cell receptor beta chains were read from a single sample in a study of T cell responses to AZD1222 COVID-19 vaccine. Libraries were prepared by immunoSEQ multiplex PCR; TCRdb keeps only in-frame clonotypes and omits some of them. The data hold more than 150,000 clones, with around 94% observed a single time. Specimen: peripheral blood, collected on day 0 of AZD1222 vaccination. The receptor set was obtained from an adult in good health. CDR3s include the opening cysteine and the closing phenylalanine or tryptophan. D genes are given only for firm matches. Not every row has a clone size; where given, it reads once, few, many or a size class.

TRBD1,TRBV5-6,.,TRBJ1-4,CASSLVPGQSNEKLFF,TGTGCCAGCAGCCTTGTACCGGGACAGAGTAATGAAAAACTGTTTTTT
.,TRBV11-2,.,TRBJ1-1,CASSPRSEAFF,TGTGCCAGCAGCCCTCGATCTGAAGCTTTCTTT
TRBD2,TRBV11-2,.,TRBJ2-2,CASTFGTSGREELFF,TGTGCCAGCACGTTCGGGACTAGCGGGAGGGAGGAGCTGTTTTTT
.,TRBV5-1,.,TRBJ1-2,CASSLAEGGNYGYTF,TGCGCCAGCAGCTTGGCCGAAGGCGGAAACTATGGCTACACCTTC
TRBD1,TRBV18,.,TRBJ2-3,CASRTGRDTQYF,TGTGCCAGCCGGACAGGGAGAGATACGCAGTATTTT
.,TRBV9,.,TRBJ1-1,CASSAGPGDYTEAFF,TGTGCCAGCAGCGCCGGACCGGGGGACTACACTGAAGCTTTCTTT
.,TRBV6-4,.,TRBJ2-7,CASSDSSDYEQYF,TGTGCCAGCAGTGACTCGAGCGACTACGAGCAGTACTTC
TRBD2,TRBV3-1/TRBV3-2,.,TRBJ2-4,CASSLIGGVLAKNIQYF,TGTGCCAGCAGCTTGATTGGGGGGGTATTAGCCAAAAACATTCAGTACTTC
.,TRBV30,.,TRBJ2-1,CAWSAEGNEQFF,TGTGCCTGGAGTGCAGAGGGCAATGAGCAGTTCTTC
TRBD1,TRBV6-5,.,TRBJ1-2,CASSSRQGENYGYTF,TGTGCCAGCAGTTCTCGACAGGGGGAAAACTATGGCTACACCTTC
.,TRBV5-4,.,TRBJ2-5,CASSLDPTETQYF,TGTGCCAGCAGCTTGGACCCTACAGAGACCCAGTACTTC
.,TRBV2,.,TRBJ1-1,CASSEQGAGGTEAFF,TGTGCCAGCAGTGAACAGGGCGCTGGTGGCACTGAAGCTTTCTTT
TRBD1,TRBV3-1/TRBV3-2,.,TRBJ1-5,CASSRGQGNQPQHF,TGTGCCAGCAGCCGCGGACAGGGCAATCAGCCCCAGCATTTT
TRBD1,TRBV12-3/TRBV12-4,.,TRBJ1-1,CASSPQGRTEAFF,TGTGCCAGCAGTCCACAGGGGCGCACTGAAGCTTTCTTT
.,TRBV19,once,TRBJ1-5,CASKREYSNQPQHF,TGTGCCAGTAAGCGGGAGTATAGCAATCAGCCCCAGCATTTT
.,TRBV28,once,TRBJ1-2,CASSSYGYTF,TGTGCCAGCAGTTCCTATGGCTACACCTTC
.,TRBV5-1,.,TRBJ2-6,CASSLLGQGLTGANVLTF,TGCGCCAGCAGCTTGCTTGGGCAGGGGCTCACTGGGGCCAACGTCCTGACTTTC
TRBD1,TRBV28,.,TRBJ2-5,CASKQGWETQYF,TGTGCCAGCAAACAGGGGTGGGAGACCCAGTACTTC
.,TRBV12-3/TRBV12-4,once,TRBJ2-1,CASTFGHEQFF,TGTGCCAGCACTTTTGGCCATGAGCAGTTCTTC
.,TRBV6-5,.,TRBJ1-1,CASSSRDTGKTEAFF,TGTGCCAGCAGTTCCCGGGACACGGGAAAAACTGAAGCTTTCTTT
.,TRBV5-4,.,TRBJ1-1,CASSYTGTEAFF,TGTGCCAGCAGCTATACGGGGACTGAAGCTTTCTTT
.,TRBV7-3,.,TRBJ2-3,CASSPQLGDDTQYF,TGTGCCAGCAGCCCTCAGTTGGGGGACGATACGCAGTATTTT
TRBD2,TRBV13,once,TRBJ2-1,CASSNSRTSGSPGQFF,TGTGCCAGCAGCAACTCCCGGACTAGCGGGTCCCCTGGGCAGTTCTTC
.,TRBV11-1,.,TRBJ2-7,CASSSPDIGLIEQYF,TGTGCCAGCAGCTCACCGGATATAGGGCTGATCGAGCAGTACTTC
TRBD2,TRBV6-2/TRBV6-3,.,TRBJ2-1,CASSYDSGRANEQFF,TGTGCCAGCAGTTACGATAGCGGGAGAGCCAATGAGCAGTTCTTC
.,TRBV6-2/TRBV6-3,.,TRBJ1-2,CASSYIQGGGYTF,TGTGCCAGCAGTTACATCCAGGGCGGTGGCTACACCTTC
.,TRBV28,.,TRBJ2-3,CASSPLEAGDTDTQYF,TGTGCCAGCAGTCCCTTGGAGGCGGGCGACACAGATACGCAGTATTTT